This T cell receptor beta chain comes out of a study of Ad26.COV2.S vaccination and SARS-CoV-2 variants. Study as a whole: A participant enrolled in the COV1001 Ad26.COV2.S trial arm provided the sample.

Treatment defined: some 19 received Ad26.COV2.S at low or high dose, single or two shots; about 5 received placebo; per-sample allocation not given. On day 63 after the first injection, vaccine and placebo recipients gave samples. CDR3 length: 15 residues. Germline V gene lookup returns CDR1 KGHSH and CDR2 LQKENI. The V gene lost 4 bases and the J gene lost 0 bases, with 12 bases spanning the gap. Sequencing used immunoSEQ multiplex PCR; TCRdb keeps in-frame clones, though not all of them. The sample has roughly 500,000 clones, roughly 89% seen once. The chain employs TRBV18 and TRBJ1-1, with TRBD1 as a possible D gene (6 bases). Source: peripheral blood, taken in a trial of Ad26.COV2.S vaccine versus placebo. This TCR was sampled from a person aged 18-65 years who received the Ad26.COV2.S COVID-19 vaccine or a placebo. The CDR3 protein is CASSRGGSVNTEAFF. CDR3 DNA: TGTGCCAGCTCACGGGGGGGCAGCGTGAACACTGAAGCTTTCTTT.